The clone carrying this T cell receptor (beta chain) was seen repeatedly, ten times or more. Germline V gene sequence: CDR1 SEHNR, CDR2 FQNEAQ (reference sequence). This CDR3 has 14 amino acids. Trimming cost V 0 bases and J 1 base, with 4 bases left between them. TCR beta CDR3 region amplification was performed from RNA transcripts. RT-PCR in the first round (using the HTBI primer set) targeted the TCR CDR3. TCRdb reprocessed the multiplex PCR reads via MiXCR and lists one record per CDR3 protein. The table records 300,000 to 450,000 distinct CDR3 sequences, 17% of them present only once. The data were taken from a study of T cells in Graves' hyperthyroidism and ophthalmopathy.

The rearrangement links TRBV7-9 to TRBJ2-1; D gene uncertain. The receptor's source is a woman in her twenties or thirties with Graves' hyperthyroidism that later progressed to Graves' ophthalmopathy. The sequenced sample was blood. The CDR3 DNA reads TGTGCCAGCAGCTTAGCCATTTCCTACAATGAGCAGTTCTTC. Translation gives CASSLAISYNEQFF.